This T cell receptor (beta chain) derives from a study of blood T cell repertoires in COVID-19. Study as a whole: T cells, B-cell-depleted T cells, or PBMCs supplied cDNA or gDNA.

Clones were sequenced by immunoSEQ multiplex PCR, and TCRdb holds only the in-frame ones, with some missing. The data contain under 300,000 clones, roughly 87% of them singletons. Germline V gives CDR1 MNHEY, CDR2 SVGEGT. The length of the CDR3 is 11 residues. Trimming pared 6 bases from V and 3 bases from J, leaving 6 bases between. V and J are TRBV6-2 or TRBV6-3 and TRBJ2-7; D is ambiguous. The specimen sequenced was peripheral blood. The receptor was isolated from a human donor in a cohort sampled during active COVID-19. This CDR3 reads CASSPLYEQYF. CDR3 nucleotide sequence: TGTGCCAGCAGCCCTCTCTACGAGCAGTACTTC.